This is a list of T cell receptor beta chains from one sample in a study of blood T cell repertoires in COVID-19. Data came from immunoSEQ multiplex PCR; TCRdb stores just in-frame clones and leaves some out. There are approximately 50,000 clones in the sample; around 83% occur only once, and around 6% lies in the top ten. The sample comprised peripheral blood. The receptors derive from a man aged 60 to 69 with acute or convalescent COVID-19. CDR3s include the opening cysteine and the closing phenylalanine or tryptophan. D genes are given only for firm matches. Part of the rows lack a size; the others show once, few, many or a class for expanded clones.

j_gene: TRBJ2-5; d_gene: .; abundance: few; v_gene: TRBV2; CDR3nt: TGTGCCAGCGTCCCGGCGGAATCGTACCAAGAGACCCAGTACTTC; CDR3aa: CASVPAESYQETQYF
j_gene: TRBJ2-7; d_gene: TRBD2; abundance: .; v_gene: TRBV19; CDR3nt: TGTGCCAGTAGTTTCCTCCAGCCCGCTGGACTAGCGGACCCCTACGAGCAGTACTTC; CDR3aa: CASSFLQPAGLADPYEQYF
j_gene: TRBJ2-1; d_gene: .; abundance: .; v_gene: TRBV5-1; CDR3nt: TGCGCCAGCAGCTTTCGGCCCGGCCTCCCGGGGTTCTTC; CDR3aa: CASSFRPGLPGFF
j_gene: TRBJ1-2; d_gene: TRBD1; abundance: .; v_gene: TRBV2; CDR3nt: TGTGCCAGCACCTGGGGCCCGGGACAGGGAACGAACGGCTACACCTTC; CDR3aa: CASTWGPGQGTNGYTF
j_gene: TRBJ2-3; d_gene: TRBD1; abundance: .; v_gene: TRBV6-5; CDR3nt: TGTGCCAGCAGATTATCACAGGGGGCGGTAGATACGCAGTATTTT; CDR3aa: CASRLSQGAVDTQYF
j_gene: TRBJ2-7; d_gene: TRBD2; abundance: .; v_gene: TRBV11-2; CDR3nt: TGTGCCAGCAGCTTAGTAGCAGGGACTAGCGGGCCCTACGAGCAGTACTTC; CDR3aa: CASSLVAGTSGPYEQYF
j_gene: TRBJ2-1; d_gene: .; abundance: once; v_gene: TRBV12-3/TRBV12-4; CDR3nt: TGTGCCAGCAGTTTCTCCAATGAGCAGTTCTTC; CDR3aa: CASSFSNEQFF
j_gene: TRBJ1-5; d_gene: .; abundance: .; v_gene: TRBV28; CDR3nt: TGTGCCAGCAGTCGCCTACAGGGTAGCAATCAGCCCCAGCATTTT; CDR3aa: CASSRLQGSNQPQHF
j_gene: TRBJ2-7; d_gene: .; abundance: .; v_gene: TRBV11-2; CDR3nt: TGTGCCAGCAGCTTAGATCTCGGGCTAGGGGGTACCTACGAGCAGTACTTC; CDR3aa: CASSLDLGLGGTYEQYF
j_gene: TRBJ1-2; d_gene: .; abundance: .; v_gene: TRBV3-1/TRBV3-2; CDR3nt: TGTGCCAGCAGCCAATATTTGACCGGCGGTGGCTACACCTTC; CDR3aa: CASSQYLTGGGYTF
j_gene: TRBJ1-1; d_gene: TRBD1; abundance: .; v_gene: TRBV5-8; CDR3nt: TGTGCCAGCCCGGCTCTTCGACAGGGGGCCTCGTCGAACACTGAAGCTTTCTTT; CDR3aa: CASPALRQGASSNTEAFF
j_gene: TRBJ2-6; d_gene: TRBD1; abundance: .; v_gene: TRBV7-8; CDR3nt: TGTGCCAGCAGCCGACGGGACAGTGCGGACTCTGGGGCCAACGTCCTGACTTTC; CDR3aa: CASSRRDSADSGANVLTF
j_gene: TRBJ1-2; d_gene: .; abundance: .; v_gene: TRBV5-1; CDR3nt: TGCGCCAGCAGCACCGACAGCCCCTATGGCTACACCTTC; CDR3aa: CASSTDSPYGYTF
j_gene: TRBJ2-2; d_gene: .; abundance: .; v_gene: TRBV15; CDR3nt: TGTGCCACCAGCAGAGAGGTGGGGGCGGTCGGGGAGCTGTTTTTT; CDR3aa: CATSREVGAVGELFF
j_gene: TRBJ2-1; d_gene: TRBD2; abundance: .; v_gene: TRBV10-3; CDR3nt: TGTGCCATCAAGGCTAGCGGGAATGAGCAGTTCTTC; CDR3aa: CAIKASGNEQFF
j_gene: TRBJ1-5; d_gene: .; abundance: .; v_gene: TRBV3-1/TRBV3-2; CDR3nt: TGTGCCAGCAGCCAGGGCCGGAATCAGCCCCAGCATTTT; CDR3aa: CASSQGRNQPQHF
j_gene: TRBJ1-4; d_gene: TRBD1; abundance: .; v_gene: TRBV18; CDR3nt: TGTGCCAGCTCACTTAACAGGGGAATTAATGAAAAACTGTTTTTT; CDR3aa: CASSLNRGINEKLFF
j_gene: TRBJ2-1; d_gene: .; abundance: .; v_gene: TRBV28; CDR3nt: TGTGCCAGCATCGTCGCAGGTACAACCTACAATGAGCAGTTCTTC; CDR3aa: CASIVAGTTYNEQFF
j_gene: TRBJ2-7; d_gene: TRBD1; abundance: .; v_gene: TRBV13; CDR3nt: TGTGCCAGCAGCTTTGGACAGGGTCCCTACGAGCAGTACTTC; CDR3aa: CASSFGQGPYEQYF
j_gene: TRBJ2-1; d_gene: TRBD2; abundance: .; v_gene: TRBV5-1; CDR3nt: TGCGCCAGCAGCCTCGGGACTAGCGGGAGGCCGACGATCGAGCAGTTCTTC; CDR3aa: CASSLGTSGRPTIEQFF
j_gene: TRBJ2-5; d_gene: .; abundance: .; v_gene: TRBV7-9; CDR3nt: TGTGCCAGCAACTTACAGGGTCTCGATCCCCAGTACTTC; CDR3aa: CASNLQGLDPQYF
j_gene: TRBJ1-5; d_gene: .; abundance: .; v_gene: TRBV5-1; CDR3nt: TGCGCCAGCAGCTTGTCGGGGGGGAATCAGCCCCAGCATTTT; CDR3aa: CASSLSGGNQPQHF
j_gene: TRBJ1-1; d_gene: .; abundance: once; v_gene: TRBV6-5; CDR3nt: TGTGCCAGCAAGGTTGACGGGGGGCCTAGCACTGAAGCTTTCTTT; CDR3aa: CASKVDGGPSTEAFF
j_gene: TRBJ2-3; d_gene: TRBD2; abundance: .; v_gene: TRBV24-1; CDR3nt: TGTGCCACCAGTGAATTGACTAGCGGCACAGATACGCAGTATTTT; CDR3aa: CATSELTSGTDTQYF
j_gene: TRBJ2-2; d_gene: TRBD2; abundance: .; v_gene: TRBV6-8; CDR3nt: TGTGCCAGCAGTTACTCGAAGCGGGGAAAAGGGGAGCTGTTTTTT; CDR3aa: CASSYSKRGKGELFF
j_gene: TRBJ2-1; d_gene: .; abundance: .; v_gene: TRBV20-1; CDR3nt: TGCAGTGCTAGTGTAGAACTGAAGCAGTTCTTC; CDR3aa: CSASVELKQFF
j_gene: TRBJ2-1; d_gene: TRBD1; abundance: once; v_gene: TRBV19; CDR3nt: TGTGCCAGTAGTATAACAGGGGGCTACAATGAGCAGTTCTTC; CDR3aa: CASSITGGYNEQFF
j_gene: TRBJ1-1; d_gene: TRBD1; abundance: .; v_gene: TRBV5-1; CDR3nt: TGCGCCAGCAGCCCTCCGACAGGGGAGGCTTTCTTT; CDR3aa: CASSPPTGEAFF
j_gene: TRBJ2-2; d_gene: TRBD2; abundance: .; v_gene: TRBV5-7; CDR3nt: TGTGCCAGCAGCTGGGACGGGACTAGCGACCCCGCGAACACCGGGGAGCTGTTTTTT; CDR3aa: CASSWDGTSDPANTGELFF
j_gene: TRBJ1-5; d_gene: .; abundance: .; v_gene: TRBV24-1; CDR3nt: TGTGCCACCAGTGATTCAAGGACAGCCGGTCAGCCCCAGCATTTT; CDR3aa: CATSDSRTAGQPQHF
j_gene: TRBJ1-5; d_gene: .; abundance: .; v_gene: TRBV7-8; CDR3nt: TGTGCCAGCAGCTTACAGGCCGATAGCAATCAGCCCCAGCATTTT; CDR3aa: CASSLQADSNQPQHF
j_gene: TRBJ1-1; d_gene: .; abundance: .; v_gene: TRBV27; CDR3nt: TGTGCCAGCACCCCAGGGTGGGGGGGGGCCGGCACTGAAGCTTTCTTT; CDR3aa: CASTPGWGGAGTEAFF
j_gene: TRBJ2-7; d_gene: TRBD2; abundance: few; v_gene: TRBV5-4; CDR3nt: TGTGCCAGCAGCTCCCGGGACTACTACGAGCAGTACTTC; CDR3aa: CASSSRDYYEQYF
j_gene: TRBJ2-2; d_gene: .; abundance: .; v_gene: TRBV27; CDR3nt: TGTGCCAGCAGTTTAAGCAGGGGCTGGACCGGGGAGCTGTTTTTT; CDR3aa: CASSLSRGWTGELFF
j_gene: TRBJ1-1; d_gene: .; abundance: few; v_gene: TRBV9; CDR3nt: TGTGCCAGCAGCGTAGAGGAGGGGACTGAAGCTTTCTTT; CDR3aa: CASSVEEGTEAFF
j_gene: TRBJ1-2; d_gene: TRBD1; abundance: .; v_gene: TRBV11-3; CDR3nt: TGTGCCAGCAGCTTGGGACAGGGAATTGGCTACACCTTC; CDR3aa: CASSLGQGIGYTF
j_gene: TRBJ2-2; d_gene: .; abundance: .; v_gene: TRBV6-6; CDR3nt: TGTGCCAGCTGGGAGGACACCGGGGAGCTGTTTTTT; CDR3aa: CASWEDTGELFF
j_gene: TRBJ1-1; d_gene: .; abundance: .; v_gene: TRBV7-8; CDR3nt: TGTGCCAGCAGCCGAGGGGCCCCTGAAGCTTTCTTT; CDR3aa: CASSRGAPEAFF
j_gene: TRBJ2-2; d_gene: .; abundance: .; v_gene: TRBV5-1; CDR3nt: TGCGCCAGCAGCTCCCAGGGAATTGAGACCGGGGAGCTGTTTTTT; CDR3aa: CASSSQGIETGELFF
j_gene: TRBJ2-6; d_gene: TRBD1; abundance: .; v_gene: TRBV5-6; CDR3nt: TGTGCCAGCAGCTTGGCTGGGACAGACTCTGGGGCCAACGTCCTGACTTTC; CDR3aa: CASSLAGTDSGANVLTF